Shown below are 23 T cell receptor beta chains from a single sample sequenced in a study of T cell responses to AZD1222 COVID-19 vaccine. Here immunoSEQ multiplex PCR was the method, and the copy in TCRdb shows in-frame clones only, minus some. The sample carries roughly 80,000 clones, 90% recorded once. Here the sequenced sample was peripheral blood, taken 28 days after the second AZD1222 dose. The receptors shown here come from an adult who received the AZD1222 COVID-19 vaccine.

The chain recombines TRBV6-5 with TRBJ2-3; D gene ambiguous. The CDR3 has 14 residues. V was shortened by 6 bases and J by 1 base, with 11 bases between the two germline ends. Germline assignment: CDR1 MNHEY and CDR2 SVGAGI. CDR3 amino acids: CASRDLTGTDTQYF. For the CDR3, the DNA is TGTGCCAGCAGGGATCTCACAGGCACAGATACGCAGTATTTT.

The rearrangement joins TRBV20-1 to TRBJ1-1; D call uncertain. Trimming left V 3 bases short and J 3 bases short, with 11 bases between. CDR3 size: 13 residues. Looked up from germline, CDR1 is DFQATT and CDR2 is SNEGSKA (reference sequence). CDR3 sequence: CSASGRWDTEAFF. The CDR3 DNA reads as TGCAGTGCTAGTGGTAGGTGGGACACTGAAGCTTTCTTT.

This sequence joins TRBV7-2 and TRBJ1-2, with 11 positions matching TRBD1. Germline V CDR1 and CDR2: SGHTA, FQGNSA. V lost 5 bases, J lost 8 bases, and 7 bases stayed unmatched. The CDR3 is 14 amino acids. CDR3 coding DNA: TGTGCCAGCAGCCTCCGGGACAGGGGGACGGGCTACACCTTC. This sequence encodes CASSLRDRGTGYTF.

This clone came up once. This chain links TRBV5-1 with TRBJ1-2; D not certain. Germline CDR1 is SGHRS and CDR2 is YFSETQ. V gave up 4 bases and J gave up 5 bases, with 18 bases separating them. CDR3 size: 15 residues. Written as DNA, the CDR3 is TGCGCCAGCAGCCTTGGCGGCACAATGCGGTATGGCTACACCTTC. Encoded protein: CASSLGGTMRYGYTF.

The gene calls are TRBV5-1 and TRBJ1-1, with D perhaps TRBD1 (5 bases). V was trimmed by 3 bases and J by 10 bases, leaving 16 bases between them. Germline lookup yields CDR1 SGHRS and CDR2 YFSETQ. The CDR3 is made up of 13 amino acids. The CDR3 sequence: CASSSTGASGAFF. Written as DNA, the CDR3 is TGCGCCAGCAGCTCAACCGGGGCCTCAGGAGCTTTCTTT.

The gene calls are TRBV5-1 and TRBJ2-1; perhaps D is TRBD1 or TRBD2 (5 bases each). The germline V and J ends were trimmed by 4 bases and 6 bases, with 17 bases remaining between them. The CDR3 runs 15 residues. Germline V gives CDR1 SGHRS, CDR2 YFSETQ. The CDR3 region is CASSPGDDSANEQFF. The CDR3 region has the DNA TGCGCCAGCAGCCCCGGGGACGACAGTGCCAATGAGCAGTTCTTC.

V gene TRBV7-9 combines with J gene TRBJ1-2; D ambiguous. Germline assignment: CDR1 SEHNR and CDR2 FQNEAQ (reference sequence). CDR3 length: 14 residues. Trimming took 5 bases from V and 2 from J, leaving 12 bases between them. The chain's CDR3 is CASSIPQINYGYTF. The DNA of the CDR3 is TGTGCCAGCAGCATTCCACAAATCAACTATGGCTACACCTTC. Filled out from reference TRBV7-9 and TRBJ1-2, the complete variable domain reads DTGVSQNPRHKITKRGQNVTFRCDPISEHNRLYWYRQTLGQGPEFLTYFQNEAQLEKSRLLSDRFSAERPKGSFSTLEIQRTEQGDSAMYLCASSIPQINYGYTFGSGTRLTVV.

J is TRBJ2-7 and V is TRBV29-1, with D hard to call. The V and J ends lost 4 bases and 3 bases respectively, with 7 bases between them. The germline CDR1 and CDR2 sequences are SQVTM and ANQGSEA. The CDR3 extends over 11 amino acids. The chain's CDR3 is CSVASSYEQYF. The CDR3 nucleotides read TGCAGCGTTGCCTCCAGCTACGAGCAGTACTTC.

The chain employs TRBV5-1 and TRBJ2-3, with D uncertain. This CDR3 contains 15 residues. In germline, CDR1 is SGHRS, CDR2 YFSETQ. V was clipped by 4 bases and J by 1 base, with 13 bases between them. The CDR3 DNA is TGCGCCAGCAGCCCTCCGGGTTTTCGCACAGATACGCAGTATTTT. Protein: CASSPPGFRTDTQYF.

This rearrangement joins TRBV25-1 to TRBJ2-7; possible D gene TRBD1, 6 bases. Per the germline V gene, CDR1 is MGHDK and CDR2 is SYGVNS. There are 13 residues in the CDR3. The V end was cut by 6 bases, the J end by 2 bases, with 11 bases between. The CDR3 here is CASRDRSTYEQYF. The CDR3, as DNA: TGTGCCAGCAGGGACAGATCCACCTACGAGCAGTACTTC.

The chain couples TRBV12-3 or TRBV12-4 to TRBJ1-2; D is unclear. This CDR3 is built from 13 residues. Trimming removed 2 bases at V and 6 bases at J, with 10 bases between. The CDR3 loop is CASSLRETHGYTF. The CDR3, as DNA: TGTGCCAGCAGTTTAAGGGAAACCCATGGCTACACCTTC.

Points on this clone: A junction boundary mismatches the germline segment, possibly from a read error. The V call is TRBV9, the J call TRBJ1-2, with 7 bases fitting TRBD1. Germline-derived CDR1 and CDR2 are SGDLS and YYNGEE. The CDR3 is 11 amino acids. CDR3 sequence reads: CASSALDRVNF. The CDR3, as DNA: TGTGCCAGCAGCGCCCTAGACAGGGTAAACTTC.

This clone showed up just once. This chain's CDR3 is CATSDLVPGQGDLYGYTF. The CDR3 DNA reads TGTGCCACCAGTGATTTGGTACCGGGACAGGGGGACCTCTATGGCTACACCTTC. The V and J genes are TRBV24-1 and TRBJ1-2; 11 nucleotides match TRBD1. The CDR3 covers 18 residues. Losses at the gene ends were 0 bases for V and 4 bases for J; bases not matched to a gene: 9. The V gene's germline CDR1 is KGHDR and CDR2 SFDVKD.

The chain joins TRBV9 to TRBJ2-2; D is ambiguous. The ends were cut back, 0 bases at V and 4 bases at J, with 4 bases in the middle. The CDR3 runs to 13 residues. Germline V CDR1 and CDR2: SGDLS, YYNGEE. The CDR3: CASSVAITGELFF. The CDR3 DNA sequence: TGTGCCAGCAGCGTAGCGATCACCGGGGAGCTGTTTTTT. The entire variable domain, with the rest obtained from reference TRBV9 and TRBJ2-2, is as follows: DSGVTQTPKHLITATGQRVTLRCSPRSGDLSVYWYQQSLDQGLQFLIQYYNGEERAKGNILERFSAQQFPDLHSELNLSSLELGDSALYFCASSVAITGELFFGEGSRLTVL.

CDR3 sequence reads: CAGQGSQPQHF. The CDR3 coding sequence is TGTGCCGGGCAGGGGAGTCAGCCCCAGCATTTT. The chain joins TRBV6-5 to TRBJ1-5; D perhaps matches TRBD1 (6 bases). With 11 bases removed from V and 6 bases from J, the gap between germline ends came to 11 bases. There are 11 residues in the CDR3. The germline V gene has CDR1 MNHEY and CDR2 SVGAGI.

The rearrangement joins TRBV7-7 to TRBJ2-3, with D perhaps given as TRBD1 or TRBD2 (5 bases each). Germline lookup yields CDR1 SSHAT and CDR2 FNYEAQ (reference sequence). Trimming removed 5 bases at V and 11 bases at J, with 17 bases between. The CDR3 consists of 13 residues. The CDR3 spells CASSRDLKREQYF. CDR3 DNA: TGTGCCAGCAGCCGGGACCTAAAACGGGAGCAGTATTTT.

V gene TRBV2 combines with J gene TRBJ2-3; D is undetermined. The germline CDR1 and CDR2 sequences are SNHLY and FYNNEI. Trimming took 6 bases from V and 2 from J, leaving 3 bases between them. The CDR3 extends over 11 amino acids. This chain's CDR3 is CASSYTDTQYF. The CDR3 bases are TGTGCCAGCAGCTACACAGATACGCAGTATTTT.

The J gene is TRBJ1-2, the V gene TRBV28; TRBD1 aligns across 8 bases. Germline V lookup: CDR1 MDHEN, CDR2 SYDVKM. V lost 5 bases and J lost 4; bases outside the gene matches: 3. This CDR3 has 13 amino acids. DNA of the CDR3: TGTGCCAGCAGTCCTGGACAGGGCTATGGCTACACCTTC. It specifies CASSPGQGYGYTF.

The J gene is TRBJ2-3, the V gene TRBV6-5; 8 positions match TRBD1. The CDR3 is 14 residues long. Germline V lookup: CDR1 MNHEY, CDR2 SVGAGI. Trimming removed 7 bases from V and 1 base from J; junction bases left unmatched: 4. CDR3 sequence: CASNRGQGTDTQYF. The CDR3 nucleotides are TGTGCCAGCAACCGGGGACAGGGCACAGATACGCAGTATTTT.

This clone was seen a single time. The chain couples TRBV5-1 to TRBJ2-3, with TRBD1 identical over 9 bases. Per germline, CDR1 SGHRS and CDR2 YFSETQ. J gave up 2 bases and V 4 bases, and 5 bases lay outside the gene matches. This CDR3 region has 15 residues. The CDR3 DNA reads as TGCGCCAGCAGCCTAGGACAGGGGAACACAGATACGCAGTATTTT. Its protein is CASSLGQGNTDTQYF.

The chain has TRBV2 and TRBJ1-5; possible D gene TRBD1, 5 bases. The germline V and J ends were trimmed by 6 bases and 2 bases, with 14 bases remaining between them. The CDR3 loop spans 15 amino acids. Germline V gives CDR1 SNHLY, CDR2 FYNNEI. The CDR3: CASSDDQGGNQPQHF. Here the CDR3 DNA reads TGTGCCAGCAGCGACGATCAGGGAGGCAATCAGCCCCAGCATTTT.

The chain recombines TRBV19 with TRBJ1-2, with D perhaps matching TRBD1 (6 bases). Per germline, CDR1 LNHDA and CDR2 SQIVND (reference sequence). The CDR3 covers 15 residues. Trimming pared 1 base from V and 3 bases from J, leaving 12 bases between. The CDR3 nucleotides are TGTGCCAGTAGTATAGTTAACAGGGAGGACTATGGCTACACCTTC. Translated: CASSIVNREDYGYTF.

The gene calls are TRBV6-2 or TRBV6-3 and TRBJ2-1, with 7 bases aligning to TRBD2. The length of the CDR3 is 15 residues. Per the germline V gene, CDR1 is MNHEY and CDR2 is SVGEGT. The junction had 1 base not matched to a gene; V was cut back by 0 bases and J by 2 bases. The CDR3 nucleotides read TGTGCCAGCAGTTACTCTGGACTAGCCTACAATGAGCAGTTCTTC. The encoded protein is CASSYSGLAYNEQFF.